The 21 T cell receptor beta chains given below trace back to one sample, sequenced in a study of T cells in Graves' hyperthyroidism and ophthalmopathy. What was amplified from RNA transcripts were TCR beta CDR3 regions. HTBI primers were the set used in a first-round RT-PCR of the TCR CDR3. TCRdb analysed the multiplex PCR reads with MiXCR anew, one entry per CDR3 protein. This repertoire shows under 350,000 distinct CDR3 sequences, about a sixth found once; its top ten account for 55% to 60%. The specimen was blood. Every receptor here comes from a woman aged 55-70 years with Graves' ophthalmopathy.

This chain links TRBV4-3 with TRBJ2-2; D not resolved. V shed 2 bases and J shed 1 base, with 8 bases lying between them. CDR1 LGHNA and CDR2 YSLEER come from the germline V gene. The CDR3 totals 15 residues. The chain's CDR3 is CASSQSPENTGELFF. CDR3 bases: TGCGCCAGCAGCCAATCCCCAGAGAACACCGGGGAGCTGTTTTTT.

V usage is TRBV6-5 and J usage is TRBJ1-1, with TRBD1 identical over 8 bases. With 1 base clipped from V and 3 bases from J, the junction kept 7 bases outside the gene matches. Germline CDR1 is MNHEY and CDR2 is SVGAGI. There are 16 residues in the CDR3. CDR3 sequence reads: CASSYLGRGQYTEAFF. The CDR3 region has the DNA TGTGCCAGCAGTTACTTGGGCAGGGGGCAATACACTGAAGCTTTCTTT.

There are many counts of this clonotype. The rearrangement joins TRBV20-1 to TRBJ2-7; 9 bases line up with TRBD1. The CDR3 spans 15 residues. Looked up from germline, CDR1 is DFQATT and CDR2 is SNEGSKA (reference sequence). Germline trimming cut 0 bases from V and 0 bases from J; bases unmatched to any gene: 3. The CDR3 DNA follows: TGCAGTGCTAGAGATCGACAGGGGGTCTCCTACGAGCAGTACTTC. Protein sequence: CSARDRQGVSYEQYF.

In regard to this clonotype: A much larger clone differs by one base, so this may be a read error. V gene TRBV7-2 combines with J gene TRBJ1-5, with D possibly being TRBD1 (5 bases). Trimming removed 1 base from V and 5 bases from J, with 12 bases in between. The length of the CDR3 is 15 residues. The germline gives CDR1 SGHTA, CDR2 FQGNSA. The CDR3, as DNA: TGTGCCAGCAGCTTAGAACCGACAGAGCATCAGCCCCAGCATTTT. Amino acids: CASSLEPTEHQPQHF.

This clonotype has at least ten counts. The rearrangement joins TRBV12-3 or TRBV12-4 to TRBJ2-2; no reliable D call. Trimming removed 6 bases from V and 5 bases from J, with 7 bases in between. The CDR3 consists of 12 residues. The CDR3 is CASSKGTGELFF. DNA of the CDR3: TGTGCCAGCAGCAAAGGAACCGGGGAGCTGTTTTTT.

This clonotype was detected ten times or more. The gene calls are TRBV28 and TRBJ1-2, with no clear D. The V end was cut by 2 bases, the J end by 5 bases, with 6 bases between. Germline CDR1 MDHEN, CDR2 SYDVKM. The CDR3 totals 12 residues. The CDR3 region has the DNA TGTGCCAGCAGTTTAAGGCTATATGGCTACACCTTC. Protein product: CASSLRLYGYTF.

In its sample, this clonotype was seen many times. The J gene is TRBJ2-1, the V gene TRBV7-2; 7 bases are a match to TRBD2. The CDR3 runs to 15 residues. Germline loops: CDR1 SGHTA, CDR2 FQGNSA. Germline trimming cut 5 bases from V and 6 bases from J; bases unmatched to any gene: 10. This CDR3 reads CASSQPEGRANEQFF. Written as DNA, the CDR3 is TGTGCCAGCAGCCAGCCGGAGGGGAGGGCCAATGAGCAGTTCTTC.

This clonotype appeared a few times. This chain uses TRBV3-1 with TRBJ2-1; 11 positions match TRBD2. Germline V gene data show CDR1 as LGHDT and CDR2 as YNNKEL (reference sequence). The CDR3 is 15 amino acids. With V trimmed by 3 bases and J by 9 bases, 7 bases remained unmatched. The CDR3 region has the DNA TGTGCCAGCAGCCAGGATACTAGCGGGGGCCTTGAGCAGTTCTTC. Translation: CASSQDTSGGLEQFF.

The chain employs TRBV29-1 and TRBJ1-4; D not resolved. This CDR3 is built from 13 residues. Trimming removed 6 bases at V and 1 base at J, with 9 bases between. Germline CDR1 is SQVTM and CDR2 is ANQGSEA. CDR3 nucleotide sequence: TGCAGCGTATGGGCAAGAACTAATGAAAAACTGTTTTTT. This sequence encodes CSVWARTNEKLFF.

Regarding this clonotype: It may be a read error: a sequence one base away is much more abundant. The CDR3 bases are TGCAGCGTTGAACGCCAGCGAAAAGGGACCCAGTACTTC. Encoded protein: CSVERQRKGTQYF. This chain joins TRBV29-1 and TRBJ2-5; D unresolved. CDR3 length: 13 amino acids. Germline V gives CDR1 SQVTM, CDR2 ANQGSEA. V was clipped by 2 bases and J by 7 bases, with 14 bases between them.

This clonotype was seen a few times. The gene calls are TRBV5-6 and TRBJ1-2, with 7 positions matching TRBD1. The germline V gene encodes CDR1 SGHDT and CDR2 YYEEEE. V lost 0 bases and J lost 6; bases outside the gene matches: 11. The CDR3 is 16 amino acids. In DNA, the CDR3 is TGTGCCAGCAGCTTGGCGGTGGCAGGGGGTTTTCATGGCTACACCTTC. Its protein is CASSLAVAGGFHGYTF.

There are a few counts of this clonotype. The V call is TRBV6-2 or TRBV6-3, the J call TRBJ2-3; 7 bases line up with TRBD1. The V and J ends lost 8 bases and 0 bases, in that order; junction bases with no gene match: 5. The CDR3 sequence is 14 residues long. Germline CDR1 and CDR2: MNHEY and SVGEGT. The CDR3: CASDRDGSTDTQYF. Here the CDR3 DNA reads TGTGCCAGCGACAGGGACGGAAGCACAGATACGCAGTATTTT.

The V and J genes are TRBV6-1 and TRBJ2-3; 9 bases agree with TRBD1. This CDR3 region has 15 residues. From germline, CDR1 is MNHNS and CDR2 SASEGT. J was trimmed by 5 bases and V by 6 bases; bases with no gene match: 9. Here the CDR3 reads CASRERTGVGDTQYF. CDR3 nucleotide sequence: TGTGCCAGCAGAGAGAGGACAGGGGTCGGAGATACGCAGTATTTT.

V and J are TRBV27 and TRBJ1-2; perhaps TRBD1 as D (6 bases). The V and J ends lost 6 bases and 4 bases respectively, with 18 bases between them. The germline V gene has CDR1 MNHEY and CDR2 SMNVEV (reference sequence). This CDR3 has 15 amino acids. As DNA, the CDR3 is TGTGCCAGCAGGTCCCAGGGGAAGAGGGGCTATGGCTACACCTTC. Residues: CASRSQGKRGYGYTF.

CDR3: CASGWLDSYNEQFF. The CDR3 region has the DNA TGTGCTAGTGGTTGGTTGGACAGTTACAATGAGCAGTTCTTC. The V gene is TRBV12-5, the J gene TRBJ2-1, with D possibly being TRBD1 (6 bases). Trimming left V 4 bases short and J 4 bases short, with 11 bases between. Germline loops: CDR1 LGHNT, CDR2 FRNRAP. The CDR3 runs 14 residues.

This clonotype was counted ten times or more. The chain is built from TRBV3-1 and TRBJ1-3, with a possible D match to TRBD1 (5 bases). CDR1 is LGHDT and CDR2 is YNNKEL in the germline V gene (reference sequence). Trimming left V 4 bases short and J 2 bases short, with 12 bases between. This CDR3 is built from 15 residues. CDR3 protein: CASSPTVYAGNTIYF. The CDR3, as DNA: TGTGCCAGCAGCCCGACAGTATATGCTGGAAACACCATATATTTT.

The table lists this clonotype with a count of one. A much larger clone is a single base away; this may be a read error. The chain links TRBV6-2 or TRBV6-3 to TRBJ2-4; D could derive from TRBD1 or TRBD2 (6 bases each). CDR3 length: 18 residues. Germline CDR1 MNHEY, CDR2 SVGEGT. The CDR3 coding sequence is TGTGCCAGCAGCGTGCGGGACAAAACTCGAAGAGCCAAAAACATTCAGTGCTTC. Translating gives CASSVRDKTRRAKNIQCF.

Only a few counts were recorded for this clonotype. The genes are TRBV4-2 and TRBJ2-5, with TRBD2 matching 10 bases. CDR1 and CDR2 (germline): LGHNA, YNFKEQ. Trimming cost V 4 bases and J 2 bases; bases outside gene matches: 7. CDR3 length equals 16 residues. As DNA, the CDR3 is TGTGCCAGCAGCCTAGATGGGACTAGCGCTCAAGAGACCCAGTACTTC. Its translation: CASSLDGTSAQETQYF.

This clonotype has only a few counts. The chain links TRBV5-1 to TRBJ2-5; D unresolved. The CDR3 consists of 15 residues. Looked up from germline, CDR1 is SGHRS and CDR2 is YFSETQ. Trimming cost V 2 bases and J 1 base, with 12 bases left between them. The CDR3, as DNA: TGCGCCAGCAGCTTAGGGTCTGGTACCCAAGAGACCCAGTACTTC. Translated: CASSLGSGTQETQYF.

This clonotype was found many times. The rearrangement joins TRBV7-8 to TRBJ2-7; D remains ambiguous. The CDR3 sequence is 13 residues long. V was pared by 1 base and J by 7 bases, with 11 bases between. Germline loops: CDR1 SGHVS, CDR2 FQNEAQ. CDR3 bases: TGTGCCAGCAGCTTAGATCAGGCGCGGGAGCAGTACTTC. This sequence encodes CASSLDQAREQYF.

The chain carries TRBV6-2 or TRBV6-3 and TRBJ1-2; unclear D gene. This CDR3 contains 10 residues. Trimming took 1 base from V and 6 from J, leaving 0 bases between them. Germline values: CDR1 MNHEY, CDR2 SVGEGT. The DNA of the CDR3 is TGTGCCAGCAGTTACTATGGCTACACCTTC. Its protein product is CASSYYGYTF.